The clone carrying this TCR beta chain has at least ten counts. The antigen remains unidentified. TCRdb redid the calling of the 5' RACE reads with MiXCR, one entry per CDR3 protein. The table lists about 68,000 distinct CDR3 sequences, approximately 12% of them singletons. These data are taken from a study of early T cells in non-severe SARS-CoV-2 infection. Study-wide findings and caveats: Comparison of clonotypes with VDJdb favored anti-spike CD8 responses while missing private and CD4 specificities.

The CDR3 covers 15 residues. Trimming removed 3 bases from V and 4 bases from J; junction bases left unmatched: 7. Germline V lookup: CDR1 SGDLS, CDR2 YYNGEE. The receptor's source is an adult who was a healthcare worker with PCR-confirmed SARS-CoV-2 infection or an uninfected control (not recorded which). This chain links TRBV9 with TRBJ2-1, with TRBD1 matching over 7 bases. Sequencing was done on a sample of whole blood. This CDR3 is CASSASGTAYNEQFF. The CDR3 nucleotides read TGTGCCAGCAGCGCCTCCGGGACAGCTTACAATGAGCAGTTCTTC.